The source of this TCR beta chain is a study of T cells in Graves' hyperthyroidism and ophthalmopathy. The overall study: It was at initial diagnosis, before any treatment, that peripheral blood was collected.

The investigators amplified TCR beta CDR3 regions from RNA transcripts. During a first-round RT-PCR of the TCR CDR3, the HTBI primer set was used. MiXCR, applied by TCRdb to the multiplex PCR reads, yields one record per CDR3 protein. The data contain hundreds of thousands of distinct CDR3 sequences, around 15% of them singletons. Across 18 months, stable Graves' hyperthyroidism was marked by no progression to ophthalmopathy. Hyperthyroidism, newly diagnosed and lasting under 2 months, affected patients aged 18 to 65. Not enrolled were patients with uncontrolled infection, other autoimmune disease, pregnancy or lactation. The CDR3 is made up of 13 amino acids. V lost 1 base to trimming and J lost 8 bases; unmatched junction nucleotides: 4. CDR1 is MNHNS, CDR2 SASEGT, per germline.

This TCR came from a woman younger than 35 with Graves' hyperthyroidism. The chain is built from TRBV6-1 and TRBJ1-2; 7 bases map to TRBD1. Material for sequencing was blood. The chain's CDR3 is CASSEVRGLGYTF. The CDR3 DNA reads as TGTGCCAGCAGTGAAGTAAGGGGGCTGGGCTACACCTTC.